The rows below give T cell receptor beta chains drawn from one sample of a study of T cells in localized non-small cell lung cancer. Clones were sequenced by immunoSEQ multiplex PCR, and TCRdb holds only the in-frame ones, with some missing. This table holds 20,000 to 30,000 clones, 91% found once. Source: peripheral blood, taken before any cancer treatment. The receptor source for this set is a female donor of 60 years or more with stage II squamous cell lung carcinoma. The CDR3 runs from the conserved cysteine through the conserved F or W. D genes are given only for firm matches. The size of a clone is reported for some rows only, either as once, few or many, or as a class for expanded clones.

TRBD1	TRBV6-6	TRBJ1-2	once	CASSAGQGVGGYTF	TGTGCCAGCAGCGCAGGACAGGGGGTTGGAGGCTACACCTTC
-	TRBV5-1	TRBJ2-1	-	CASSLGGASYNEQFF	TGCGCCAGCAGCTTGGGTGGCGCATCCTACAATGAGCAGTTCTTC
TRBD1	TRBV18	TRBJ1-2	-	CASSPGTALRYGYTF	TGTGCCAGCTCACCCGGGACAGCGCTCCGCTATGGCTACACCTTC
-	TRBV15	TRBJ1-2	-	CATSRDGTQDAYGYTF	TGTGCCACCAGCAGAGATGGGACACAAGACGCCTATGGCTACACCTTC
-	TRBV28	TRBJ1-5	-	CASNALDEGNQPQHF	TGTGCCAGCAATGCCCTCGATGAAGGCAATCAGCCCCAGCATTTT
TRBD2	TRBV7-9	TRBJ2-1	-	CASSFSGRIYNEQFF	TGTGCCAGCAGCTTCAGCGGGAGAATTTACAATGAGCAGTTCTTC
-	TRBV9	TRBJ2-7	-	CASSVSVRGGYEQYF	TGTGCCAGCAGCGTAAGCGTCAGGGGGGGTTACGAGCAGTACTTC
-	TRBV5-5	TRBJ2-1	-	CASSLAGLDYNEQFF	TGTGCCAGCAGCTTGGCGGGACTGGATTACAATGAGCAGTTCTTC
TRBD1	TRBV29-1	TRBJ1-2	-	CSVRETGGYYGYTF	TGCAGCGTTCGGGAGACAGGGGGCTACTATGGCTACACCTTC
-	TRBV30	TRBJ1-2	-	CAWTGTSAGYYGYTF	TGTGCCTGGACCGGAACCTCGGCAGGGTACTATGGCTACACCTTC
-	TRBV7-2	TRBJ2-2	-	CASSLMVGNTGELFF	TGTGCCAGCAGCTTAATGGTGGGGAACACCGGGGAGCTGTTTTTT
TRBD2	TRBV4-3	TRBJ2-7	few	CASSQEPSGKSYEQYF	TGCGCCAGCAGCCAAGAACCGAGCGGGAAATCCTACGAGCAGTACTTC
TRBD1	TRBV19	TRBJ1-6	-	CASSPGQGGGSPLHF	TGTGCCAGTTCCCCCGGACAGGGAGGCGGTTCACCCCTCCACTTT
TRBD2	TRBV5-1	TRBJ2-3	once	CASRLAGGEDTQYF	TGCGCCAGCAGATTAGCGGGAGGAGAGGATACGCAGTATTTT
TRBD1	TRBV7-2	TRBJ2-2	-	CASISGTGGIGELFF	TGTGCCAGCATTTCAGGGACAGGGGGCATCGGGGAGCTGTTTTTT
-	TRBV19	TRBJ1-4	-	CASSTEGTYNEKLFF	TGTGCCAGTAGTACTGAGGGGACCTATAATGAAAAACTGTTTTTT
-	TRBV5-1	TRBJ2-5	-	CASSLRDTSETQYF	TGCGCCAGCAGCCTCCGGGACACCTCCGAGACCCAGTACTTC
-	TRBV4-3	TRBJ1-1	once	CASSKGRETEAFF	TGCGCCAGCAGTAAGGGGCGAGAGACTGAAGCTTTCTTT
TRBD1	TRBV7-3	TRBJ2-5	-	CASSPTGGMLETQYF	TGTGCCAGCAGCCCTACAGGGGGCATGTTGGAGACCCAGTACTTC